The subject of this entry is one T cell receptor beta chain. Its target is unknown. The authors negatively isolated CD8+ and CD4+ T cells and FACS-enriched TEMRA cells. This sample was taken from a study of CD8 T cells in Susac syndrome. Background on the study: When blood was collected, patients with Susac syndrome were therapy-naive, were taking corticosteroids, or were receiving intravenous immunoglobulin alone.

The germline V and J ends were trimmed by 0 bases and 2 bases, with 7 bases remaining between them. This CDR3 has 14 residues. The authors reverse transcribed about 0.5 to 1 ug RNA with random hexamers. Multiplex immunoSEQ PCR targeted 54 Vbeta and 13 Jbeta TCR beta segments. Each CDR3 protein is one row after TCRdb ran MiXCR on the immunoSEQ multiplex PCR reads. The sample has roughly 200,000 distinct CDR3 sequences; 85% to 95% are singletons. Overall study results and limits: Individuals included in the TCR sequencing and HLA analysis were acknowledged by the study to be relatively few in number.

The source of this sequence is a human donor with Susac syndrome. The chain uses TRBV12-3 or TRBV12-4 and TRBJ1-1; no clear D. Sequencing was carried out using CD4+ T cells from PBMCs. CDR3 DNA sequence: TGTGCCAGCAGTTTAGCGGGTATCAACACTGAAGCTTTCTTT. Protein sequence: CASSLAGINTEAFF.